The 12 T cell receptor beta chains below were found in one sample sequenced in a study of blood T cell repertoires in COVID-19. TCRdb's copy holds only in-frame clones and misses some; the assay was immunoSEQ multiplex PCR. The repertoire consists of around 250,000 clones, with about 90% occurring once and the leading ten covering around 9.6%. Sequencing was carried out using peripheral blood. The receptor set was obtained from a woman in her 70s with COVID-19, enrolled during active disease.

The gene calls are TRBV27 and TRBJ1-2, with no clear D. The CDR3 has 14 residues. Trimming left V 3 bases short and J 4 bases short, with 12 bases between. The germline CDR1 and CDR2 sequences are MNHEY and SMNVEV (reference sequence). The CDR3: CASSFTSPLYGYTF. The CDR3 nucleotides are TGTGCCAGCAGTTTTACCAGTCCTCTCTATGGCTACACCTTC.

This clone was seen a few times. V usage is TRBV10-3 and J usage is TRBJ2-1, with 11 positions matching TRBD2. CDR3 size: 17 residues. Germline V lookup: CDR1 ENHRY, CDR2 SYGVKD. J gave up 3 bases and V 3 bases, and 7 bases lay outside the gene matches. DNA of the CDR3: TGTGCCATCAGTGATGCCCGGACTAGCGGGTACTACAATGAGCAGTTCTTC. Translation gives CAISDARTSGYYNEQFF.

The chain employs TRBV7-9 and TRBJ1-5; 7 nucleotides match TRBD1. V trimming: 1 base; J trimming: 5 bases; junction bases outside the gene matches: 5. Germline V lookup: CDR1 SEHNR, CDR2 FQNEAQ (reference sequence). This CDR3 region has 15 residues. CDR3 sequence (DNA): TGTGCCAGCAGCTTAGAGGGCAGGGGGGATCAGCCCCAGCATTTT. Translation: CASSLEGRGDQPQHF. Based on the CDR3 plus reference TRBV7-9 and TRBJ1-5, the full variable domain is DTGVSQNPRHKITKRGQNVTFRCDPISEHNRLYWYRQTLGQGPEFLTYFQNEAQLEKSRLLSDRFSAERPKGSFSTLEIQRTEQGDSAMYLCASSLEGRGDQPQHFGDGTRLSIL.

This chain links TRBV6-1 with TRBJ2-3, with a possible D match to TRBD2 (7 bases). Germline V CDR1 and CDR2: MNHNS, SASEGT. There are 14 residues in the CDR3. Trimming shortened V by 2 bases and J by 5 bases, and 11 bases separated the two germline ends. The CDR3 here is CASSEQGGGDTQYF. The CDR3 DNA reads TGTGCCAGCAGTGAACAGGGAGGGGGAGATACGCAGTATTTT.

The chain uses TRBV30 and TRBJ1-1; 11 nucleotides match TRBD1. The CDR3 totals 13 residues. The V and J ends lost 5 bases and 3 bases, in that order; junction bases with no gene match: 2. Germline CDR1 and CDR2: GTSNPN and SVGIG (reference sequence). CDR3 nucleotides: TGTGCCTGGGGACAGGGGGCGGACACTGAAGCTTTCTTT. Its protein product is CAWGQGADTEAFF.

The rearrangement links TRBV28 to TRBJ2-2; D is unresolved. Trimming removed 5 bases from V and 7 bases from J, with 8 bases in between. CDR1 MDHEN and CDR2 SYDVKM come from the germline V gene. The CDR3 covers 12 residues. CDR3 amino acids: CASSHPNGELFF. The CDR3 DNA reads TGTGCCAGCAGTCACCCTAACGGGGAGCTGTTTTTT.

This sequence joins TRBV3-1 (or the pseudogene TRBV3-2) and TRBJ2-1; 12 bases fit TRBD2. The length of the CDR3 is 19 residues. J lost 0 bases, V lost 1 base, and 7 bases had no gene match. CDR1 is LGHDT, CDR2 YNNKEL, per germline (reference sequence). CDR3 sequence reads: CASSQGASGRGSSYNEQFF. The CDR3 DNA is TGTGCCAGCAGCCAAGGCGCTAGCGGGAGGGGAAGCTCCTACAATGAGCAGTTCTTC.

The genes are TRBV24-1 and TRBJ2-1; 8 bases agree with TRBD2. V lost 7 bases to trimming and J lost 9 bases; unmatched junction nucleotides: 10. The CDR3 is 14 residues long. The V gene's germline CDR1 is KGHDR and CDR2 SFDVKD. The CDR3 protein is CATRGSLAGSEQFF. DNA of the CDR3: TGTGCCACCAGGGGATCCCTAGCGGGCAGTGAGCAGTTCTTC.

This chain links TRBV30 with TRBJ2-3; 11 bases line up with TRBD2. This CDR3 region has 16 residues. The V and J ends lost 3 bases and 0 bases, in that order; junction bases with no gene match: 5. CDR1 is GTSNPN and CDR2 is SVGIG in the germline V gene (reference sequence). The CDR3 reads CAWSGTSGLSTDTQYF. In nucleotides, the CDR3 is TGTGCCTGGAGCGGGACTAGCGGACTTAGCACAGATACGCAGTATTTT.

V gene TRBV5-1 combines with J gene TRBJ1-6; 7 bases map to TRBD1. Germline assignment: CDR1 SGHRS and CDR2 YFSETQ. V shed 0 bases and J 8 bases; nucleotides not matched to a gene: 17. The CDR3 consists of 19 residues. The CDR3 DNA sequence: TGCGCCAGCAGCTTGGGAGGGGGCGATCTATCACTGCCTGATTCACCCCTCCACTTT. Translating gives CASSLGGGDLSLPDSPLHF.

J is TRBJ2-5 and V is TRBV24-1; 8 bases fit TRBD1. The CDR3 sequence is 16 residues long. Looked up from germline, CDR1 is KGHDR and CDR2 is SFDVKD. With 6 bases clipped from V and 5 bases from J, the junction kept 13 bases outside the gene matches. The CDR3 here is CATSSTGWDRQETQYF. For the CDR3, the DNA is TGTGCCACCAGTAGTACGGGATGGGACAGGCAGGAGACCCAGTACTTC.

The chain joins TRBV5-4 to TRBJ2-5; 7 nucleotides agree with TRBD2. With 4 bases clipped from V and 0 bases from J, the junction kept 3 bases outside the gene matches. Germline V gene lookup returns CDR1 SGHNT and CDR2 YYREEE (reference sequence). This CDR3 has 14 residues. The CDR3 loop is CASSPAGYQETQYF. The CDR3 nucleotides are TGTGCCAGCAGCCCAGCGGGGTACCAAGAGACCCAGTACTTC.